The entry below gives a single TCR beta chain sequence along with its context. Its specificity is unknown. The sample is drawn from a study of cytotoxic CD8 clonotypes in ibrutinib-treated CLL. Assay used: immunoSEQ multiplex PCR; TCRdb lists only in-frame clones, some missing. The sample lists about 140,000 clones, over 75% occurring once. Germline-derived CDR1 and CDR2 are MNHEY and SVGAGI. Trimming shortened V by 6 bases and J by 4 bases, and 12 bases separated the two germline ends. This CDR3 has 13 amino acids. Regarding the study as a whole: Stable or contracted on treatment, public clonotypes were also uncommon.

This sample comprised PBMCs, obtained after 36 months of ibrutinib treatment. The sequence came from a human donor with chronic lymphocytic leukemia. The J gene is TRBJ1-2, the V gene TRBV6-5; TRBD1 might be the D (5 bases). DNA of the CDR3: TGTGCCAGCAGGACCCGGGACGGCTATGGCTACACCTTC. Its protein product is CASRTRDGYGYTF.